This record looks at one T cell receptor (beta chain) sequence and its context. The sample belongs to a study of T-cell reconstitution after alpha-beta-depleted transplantation in children. CDR3 length: 17 residues. Germline values: CDR1 DFQATT, CDR2 SNEGSKA (reference sequence). The V gene end was trimmed by 6 bases and the J gene end by 0 bases; junction bases not matched to a gene: 14. Unique molecular identifiers were incorporated when the TCRbeta library was constructed. One entry per CDR3 protein results from TCRdb running MiXCR on the PCR reads. The table has about 640,000 distinct CDR3 sequences, over 15% seen once; the top ten hold over 0.95%.

The chain uses TRBV20-1 and TRBJ2-5; 9 nucleotides align to TRBD2. This TCR came from a human donor who donated a stem cell graft to a child with acute myeloid leukemia. The source was PBMCs from the stem cell graft donor, collected from the stem cell graft. The CDR3 is CSADSSIAGAYQETQYF. The CDR3 nucleotides read TGCAGTGCCGACTCGTCTATAGCGGGGGCTTACCAAGAGACCCAGTACTTC.